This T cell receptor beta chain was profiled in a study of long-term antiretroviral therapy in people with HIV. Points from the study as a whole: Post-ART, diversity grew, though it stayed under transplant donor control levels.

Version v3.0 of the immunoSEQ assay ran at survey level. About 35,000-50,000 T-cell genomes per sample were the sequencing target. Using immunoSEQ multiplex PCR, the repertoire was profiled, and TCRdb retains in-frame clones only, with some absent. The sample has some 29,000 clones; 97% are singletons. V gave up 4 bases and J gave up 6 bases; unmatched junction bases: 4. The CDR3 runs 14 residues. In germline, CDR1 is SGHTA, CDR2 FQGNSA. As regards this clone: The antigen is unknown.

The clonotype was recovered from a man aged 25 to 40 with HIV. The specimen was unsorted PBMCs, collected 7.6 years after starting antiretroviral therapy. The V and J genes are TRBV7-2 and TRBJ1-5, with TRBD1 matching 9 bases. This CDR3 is CASSSQGAGQPQHF. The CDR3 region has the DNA TGTGCCAGCAGCTCACAGGGGGCGGGTCAGCCCCAGCATTTT.